The entry below gives a single T cell receptor beta chain sequence along with its context. This entry comes from a study of blood T cell repertoires in COVID-19. V was trimmed by 3 bases and J by 1 base, leaving 9 bases between them. This CDR3 spans 14 amino acids. Germline CDR1 is LGHNA and CDR2 is YNFKEQ. Here immunoSEQ multiplex PCR was the method, and the copy in TCRdb shows in-frame clones only, minus some. Of about 170,000 clones listed, around 87% are singletons. The chain employs TRBV4-2 and TRBJ1-1; D not resolved. The sequencing sample was made of peripheral blood. The receptor's source is a woman older than 75 with COVID-19, enrolled during active disease. In DNA form, the CDR3 reads TGTGCCAGCAGCCAGACATCGAGGAACACTGAAGCTTTCTTT. This gives the protein CASSQTSRNTEAFF.